This passage covers 32 T cell receptor beta chains from one sample sequenced in a study of blood T cell repertoires in COVID-19. Clones were read by immunoSEQ multiplex PCR, and TCRdb kept only the in-frame ones, dropping some. The sample has some 260,000 clones, 80% to 95% seen once; the top ten hold 1.9%. The sample comprised PBMCs or T cells enriched from blood (not recorded which). These receptors came from a woman aged 18 to 35 who had recovered from COVID-19.

V gene TRBV4-1 combines with J gene TRBJ1-6, with 12 bases matching TRBD1. The germline V gene encodes CDR1 MGHRA and CDR2 YSYEKL. This CDR3 is 14 amino acids long. J gave up 9 bases and V 4 bases, and 1 base lay outside the gene matches. This CDR3 reads CASSRGQGASPLHF. In DNA form, the CDR3 reads TGCGCCAGCAGCCGGGGACAGGGGGCTTCACCCCTCCACTTT.

CDR3 protein: CASSPGDSFLYNSPLHF. As DNA, the CDR3 is TGCGCCAGTTCCCCCGGGGACAGTTTTCTCTATAATTCACCCCTCCACTTT. The rearrangement uses TRBV5-1 and TRBJ1-6, with 7 bases fitting TRBD1. After removal of 8 bases from V and 3 bases from J, the junction contained 14 bases not matched to a gene. Germline V gene sequence: CDR1 SGHRS, CDR2 YFSETQ. The CDR3 spans 17 residues.

The V gene is TRBV28, the J gene TRBJ1-2; 10 nucleotides agree with TRBD1. This CDR3 spans 15 amino acids. With 4 bases clipped from V and 2 bases from J, the junction kept 4 bases outside the gene matches. Germline-derived CDR1 and CDR2 are MDHEN and SYDVKM. CDR3 DNA sequence: TGTGCCAGCAGTTCCGCGGGACAGGGGAACTATGGCTACACCTTC. It codes for CASSSAGQGNYGYTF.

The CDR3 protein is CSVGTGQGSYYNEQFF. The CDR3 bases are TGCAGCGTTGGGACGGGACAGGGGTCATACTACAATGAGCAGTTCTTC. The chain has TRBV29-1 and TRBJ2-1; TRBD1 agrees at 10 bases. V was pared by 4 bases and J by 3 bases, with 9 bases of the junction left unmatched. The CDR3 is 16 amino acids. Germline V lookup: CDR1 SQVTM, CDR2 ANQGSEA.

V usage is TRBV6-4 and J usage is TRBJ2-1, with TRBD2 matching over 11 bases. The CDR3 totals 15 residues. Germline-derived CDR1 and CDR2 are MRHNA and SNTAGT. V lost 3 bases and J lost 9; bases outside the gene matches: 7. The DNA of the CDR3 is TGTGCCAGCAGTGAAACTAGCGGGAGTGCATCTGAGCAGTTCTTC. This encodes CASSETSGSASEQFF.

The chain is built from TRBV3-1 (or the pseudogene TRBV3-2) and TRBJ2-3; 9 nucleotides match TRBD2. Germline values: CDR1 LGHDT, CDR2 YNNKEL (reference sequence). The CDR3 runs to 19 residues. Trimming removed 2 bases from V and 0 bases from J; junction bases left unmatched: 12. The CDR3 spells CASSQKVTSGPSSTDTQYF. The CDR3 DNA is TGTGCCAGCAGCCAAAAAGTGACTAGCGGACCTTCTAGCACAGATACGCAGTATTTT.

J is TRBJ2-3 and V is TRBV20-1, with D maybe TRBD1 (5 bases). V was shortened by 3 bases and J by 0 bases, with 16 bases between the two germline ends. This CDR3 is 16 amino acids long. Germline V CDR1 and CDR2: DFQATT, SNEGSKA (reference sequence). The chain's CDR3 is CSASVVGRTSTDTQYF. CDR3 nucleotide sequence: TGCAGTGCTAGTGTGGTCGGACGGACAAGCACAGATACGCAGTATTTT.

The gene calls are TRBV5-1 and TRBJ2-3; 7 nucleotides agree with TRBD2. The germline CDR1 and CDR2 sequences are SGHRS and YFSETQ. V lost 5 bases to trimming and J lost 3 bases; unmatched junction nucleotides: 12. The CDR3 runs 16 residues. This chain's CDR3 is CASSQATSLGTDTQYF. The CDR3 DNA follows: TGCGCCAGCAGTCAAGCGACTAGCCTTGGGACAGATACGCAGTATTTT.

This chain connects TRBV9 to TRBJ1-2; D is unresolved. Germline V gene sequence: CDR1 SGDLS, CDR2 YYNGEE. This CDR3 has 16 amino acids. Trimming removed 0 bases from V and 7 bases from J, with 19 bases in between. CDR3 DNA sequence: TGTGCCAGCAGCGTAGGTCCGGGTTCGTGGCTGGTTGGCTACACCTTC. Translated, it gives CASSVGPGSWLVGYTF.

J is TRBJ1-4 and V is TRBV9; a weak D match, TRBD1 (5 bases). The CDR3 is made up of 14 amino acids. V gave up 3 bases and J gave up 7 bases, with 13 bases separating them. Looked up from germline, CDR1 is SGDLS and CDR2 is YYNGEE. The CDR3 is CASSALGGREKLFF. In DNA, the CDR3 is TGTGCCAGCAGCGCACTCGGGGGACGTGAAAAACTGTTTTTT.

V gene TRBV7-9 combines with J gene TRBJ2-1; D not resolved. CDR3 length: 11 amino acids. Germline V gene data show CDR1 as SEHNR and CDR2 as FQNEAQ (reference sequence). Trimming cost V 1 base and J 9 bases, with 4 bases left between them. Here the CDR3 DNA reads TGTGCCAGCAGCTTAGGGAGTGAGCAGTTCTTC. It encodes CASSLGSEQFF.

This rearrangement joins TRBV28 to TRBJ1-6; TRBD1 aligns across 7 bases. Trimming cost V 7 bases and J 0 bases; bases outside gene matches: 3. CDR3 length equals 15 residues. The germline CDR1 and CDR2 sequences are MDHEN and SYDVKM. CDR3 amino acids: CASIRGSSYNSPLHF. The CDR3 nucleotides are TGTGCCAGCATCAGGGGGAGCTCCTATAATTCACCCCTCCACTTT. Variable domain in full (rest from reference TRBV28 and TRBJ1-6): DVKVTQSSRYLVKRTGEKVFLECVQDMDHENMFWYRQDPGLGLRLIYFSYDVKMKEKGDIPEGYSVSREKKERFSLILESASTNQTSMYLCASIRGSSYNSPLHFGNGTRLTVT.

The V and J genes are TRBV5-8 and TRBJ1-2; the match to TRBD1 covers 8 bases. Per the germline V gene, CDR1 is SGHTS and CDR2 is YDEGEE. V trimming: 3 bases; J trimming: 3 bases; junction bases outside the gene matches: 7. This CDR3 contains 15 residues. CDR3 nucleotide sequence: TGTGCCAGCAGCTCGGACAGGGAGGTGGACTATGGCTACACCTTC. Encoded protein: CASSSDREVDYGYTF. The entire variable domain, with the rest obtained from reference TRBV5-8 and TRBJ1-2, is as follows: EAGVTQSPTHLIKTRGQQATLRCSPISGHTSVYWYQQALGLGLQFLLWYDEGEERNRGNFPPRFSGRQFPNYSSELNVNALELEDSALYLCASSSDREVDYGYTFGSGTRLTVV.

This sequence joins TRBV11-2 and TRBJ2-1; TRBD2 might be the D (5 bases). V was trimmed by 8 bases and J by 8 bases, leaving 19 bases between them. Per germline, CDR1 SGHAT and CDR2 FQNNGV. The CDR3 covers 14 residues. Here the CDR3 DNA reads TGTGCCAGCGGGAGACTCCTTATGGTTGATGAGCAGTTCTTC. Translation gives CASGRLLMVDEQFF.

The chain carries TRBV28 and TRBJ1-3; the D is unclear. The CDR3 totals 14 residues. V dropped 3 bases and J dropped 0 bases, with 6 bases sitting between them. The germline gives CDR1 MDHEN, CDR2 SYDVKM. The CDR3 here is CASSFGSSGNTIYF. CDR3 nucleotides: TGTGCCAGCAGTTTCGGGAGCTCTGGAAACACCATATATTTT.

V gene TRBV7-4 combines with J gene TRBJ2-7; 9 nucleotides match TRBD2. Looked up from germline, CDR1 is SGHVT and CDR2 is SQSDAQ. Trimming took 3 bases from V and 3 from J; bases not matched to a gene: 12. CDR3 length equals 17 residues. The CDR3 nucleotides are TGTGCCAGCAGCTTGGGGCGCGGGGGGGGCGCGAACTACGAGCAGTACTTC. Its protein is CASSLGRGGGANYEQYF.

This chain uses TRBV6-5 with TRBJ2-4, with 8 bases lining up with TRBD1. J was trimmed by 7 bases and V by 7 bases; bases with no gene match: 6. CDR1 is MNHEY and CDR2 is SVGAGI in the germline V gene. CDR3 size: 13 residues. The CDR3, as DNA: TGTGCCAGCAAATCCAGGGGGCTGAACATTCAGTACTTC. Its translation: CASKSRGLNIQYF.

The chain uses TRBV7-2 and TRBJ1-6; D unresolved. The CDR3 sequence is 14 residues long. Germline V CDR1 and CDR2: SGHTA, FQGNSA. The V end was cut by 1 base, the J end by 10 bases, with 11 bases between. The CDR3 coding sequence is TGTGCCAGCAGCTTAGGGACTATGTCGTCACCCCTCCACTTT. Protein product: CASSLGTMSSPLHF.

This chain joins TRBV18 and TRBJ2-6; D might be TRBD1 (6 bases). Germline lookup yields CDR1 KGHSH and CDR2 LQKENI. The length of the CDR3 is 16 residues. The germline V and J ends were trimmed by 3 bases and 1 base, with 10 bases remaining between them. In DNA, the CDR3 is TGTGCCAGCTCACCCATCCAGGGGTCTGGGGCCAACGTCCTGACTTTC. Its protein product is CASSPIQGSGANVLTF.

The chain carries TRBV6-1 and TRBJ1-2; D remains unclear. The CDR3 extends over 14 amino acids. V lost 1 base and J lost 8, with 14 bases in between. Germline CDR1 is MNHNS and CDR2 is SASEGT. The CDR3 nucleotides are TGTGCCAGCAGTGAAGGTCGTCAGGTCTACGGCTACACCTTC. Protein product: CASSEGRQVYGYTF.

The V and J genes are TRBV11-2 and TRBJ2-1; TRBD1 might be the D (6 bases). CDR3 size: 16 residues. Germline-derived CDR1 and CDR2 are SGHAT and FQNNGV. V lost 1 base to trimming and J lost 4 bases, with 14 bases between them. In DNA form, the CDR3 reads TGTGCCAGCAGCTTAGCAAACAGGGAACCTTACAATGAGCAGTTCTTC. Translating it yields CASSLANREPYNEQFF. Complete variable domain (other parts from reference TRBV11-2 and TRBJ2-1): EAGVAQSPRYKIIEKRQSVAFWCNPISGHATLYWYQQILGQGPKLLIQFQNNGVVDDSQLPKDRFSAERLKGVDSTLKIQPAKLEDSAVYLCASSLANREPYNEQFFGPGTRLTVL.

The chain employs TRBV5-1 and TRBJ2-3; D is uncertain. Germline V gene data show CDR1 as SGHRS and CDR2 as YFSETQ. This CDR3 has 15 residues. Trimming left V 1 base short and J 0 bases short, with 9 bases between. The CDR3 DNA reads TGCGCCAGCAGCTTGAGGCCAGGTAGCACAGATACGCAGTATTTT. Protein: CASSLRPGSTDTQYF.

Regarding this clone: Other DNA sequences in this specimen translate into the identical CDR3. The J gene is TRBJ1-2, the V gene TRBV9; the match to TRBD1 covers 9 bases. The trim removed 2 bases at V and 2 bases at J, leaving 1 base unmatched. This CDR3 has 14 residues. Germline V gene lookup returns CDR1 SGDLS and CDR2 YYNGEE. CDR3 amino acids: CASSVGQGNYGYTF. In DNA, the CDR3 is TGTGCCAGCAGCGTCGGACAGGGGAACTATGGCTACACCTTC.

The chain has TRBV11-2 and TRBJ1-2, with D uncertain. Germline CDR1 is SGHAT and CDR2 is FQNNGV. Trimming removed 2 bases at V and 3 bases at J, with 4 bases between. The CDR3 has 12 residues. The CDR3 here is CASSLPDYGYTF. The CDR3 DNA reads TGTGCCAGCAGCTTACCAGACTATGGCTACACCTTC.

CDR3 in amino acids: CASSHNRVTEAFF. In DNA form, the CDR3 reads TGCGCCAGCAGCCATAACAGGGTTACTGAAGCTTTCTTT. The rearrangement links TRBV10-1 to TRBJ1-1; a weak D match, TRBD1 (6 bases). The CDR3 runs to 13 residues. The V end lost 6 bases, the J end lost 5 bases, and 13 bases lay between the germline ends. Germline loops: CDR1 WNHNN, CDR2 SYGVQD (reference sequence).

The chain has TRBV27 and TRBJ1-1; 8 bases fit TRBD1. CDR1 is MNHEY and CDR2 is SMNVEV in the germline V gene (reference sequence). With V trimmed by 0 bases and J by 0 bases, 6 bases remained unmatched. CDR3 size: 17 residues. The CDR3 loop reads CASSLSVGQGMNTEAFF. The CDR3 DNA reads as TGTGCCAGCAGTTTATCCGTAGGACAGGGAATGAACACTGAAGCTTTCTTT.

V usage is TRBV5-4 and J usage is TRBJ1-2, with D uncertain. Germline loops: CDR1 SGHNT, CDR2 YYREEE (reference sequence). The V and J ends lost 6 bases and 5 bases respectively, with 20 bases between them. The CDR3 is 15 residues long. CDR3 amino acids: CASKADSYSSYGYTF. The CDR3 bases are TGTGCCAGCAAGGCAGACTCCTATAGCTCTTATGGCTACACCTTC.

The chain couples TRBV5-1 to TRBJ1-1, with D maybe TRBD1 (6 bases). Germline V gene lookup returns CDR1 SGHRS and CDR2 YFSETQ. V lost 4 bases and J lost 1, with 11 bases in between. This CDR3 region has 14 residues. The chain's CDR3 is CASSQGHPNTEAFF. CDR3 sequence (DNA): TGCGCCAGCAGCCAGGGACATCCGAACACTGAAGCTTTCTTT. The full variable domain, rest sourced from reference TRBV5-1 and TRBJ1-1, is KAGVTQTPRYLIKTRGQQVTLSCSPISGHRSVSWYQQTPGQGLQFLFEYFSETQRNKGNFPGRFSGRQFSNSRSEMNVSTLELGDSALYLCASSQGHPNTEAFFGQGTRLTVV.

The chain joins TRBV5-6 to TRBJ2-2; 10 positions agree with TRBD1. The CDR3 has 15 residues. CDR1 is SGHDT, CDR2 YYEEEE, per germline. V shed 4 bases, J shed 3 bases, and the junction held 3 bases outside the gene matches. CDR3 protein: CASSGGTGDTGELFF. In DNA, the CDR3 is TGTGCCAGCAGCGGGGGGACAGGGGACACCGGGGAGCTGTTTTTT. Using reference TRBV5-6 and TRBJ2-2 for the parts outside the CDR3, the full variable domain is DAGVTQSPTHLIKTRGQQVTLRCSPKSGHDTVSWYQQALGQGPQFIFQYYEEEERQRGNFPDRFSGHQFPNYSSELNVNALLLGDSALYLCASSGGTGDTGELFFGEGSRLTVL.

In its sample, this clone was seen a few times. This chain links TRBV5-1 with TRBJ2-5, with 8 bases lining up with TRBD2. J lost 2 bases, V lost 2 bases, and 11 bases had no gene match. CDR1 is SGHRS, CDR2 YFSETQ, per germline. This CDR3 has 17 amino acids. CDR3 loop: CASSLRYSSSGQETQYF. The CDR3, as DNA: TGCGCCAGCAGCTTAAGGTATTCGTCTAGCGGGCAAGAGACCCAGTACTTC.

DNA of the CDR3: TGTGCCAGTAGTGACGGGGGGCGGTACGAGCAGTACTTC. Translation gives CASSDGGRYEQYF. The chain is built from TRBV19 and TRBJ2-7, with D tentatively TRBD2 (7 bases). This CDR3 region has 13 residues. The germline V gene has CDR1 LNHDA and CDR2 SQIVND (reference sequence). The V end lost 5 bases, the J end lost 4 bases, and 12 bases lay between the germline ends.

The V gene is TRBV9, the J gene TRBJ1-3; 7 nucleotides match TRBD1. Looked up from germline, CDR1 is SGDLS and CDR2 is YYNGEE. Trimming cost V 3 bases and J 0 bases; bases outside gene matches: 6. The CDR3 runs 16 residues. CDR3: CASSGPGGDSGNTIYF. The DNA of the CDR3 is TGTGCCAGCAGCGGACCAGGGGGAGACTCTGGAAACACCATATATTTT.